Detailed here is one T cell receptor (beta chain). These data come from a study of T cell responses to AZD1222 COVID-19 vaccine. Sequenced by immunoSEQ multiplex PCR; TCRdb stores in-frame clones only, minus some. The profile covers around 180,000 clones, with just over 90% appearing a single time and approximately 3% taken by the ten largest. CDR3 size: 16 residues. V gave up 5 bases and J gave up 0 bases, with 13 bases separating them. The germline V gene encodes CDR1 LGHNA and CDR2 YSLEER. The chain uses TRBV4-3 and TRBJ1-4, with D uncertain. The sequencing used peripheral blood, collected on day 0 of AZD1222 vaccination. The sequence was collected from an adult in good health. CDR3 in amino acids: CASSKTPASTNEKLFF. The CDR3 nucleotides are TGCGCCAGCAGCAAGACACCCGCTTCAACTAATGAAAAACTGTTTTTT.